This TCR beta chain was sequenced during a study of PD-1 blockade in classical Hodgkin lymphoma. The assay was immunoSEQ multiplex PCR, and TCRdb's table has in-frame clones only and misses some. Among tens of thousands of clones listed, 85% to 90% were seen once. The CDR3 runs 13 residues. CDR1 and CDR2 from the germline V gene are MNHEY and SMNVEV (reference sequence). V gave up 3 bases and J gave up 6 bases, with 12 bases separating them. Time point denoted: cycle 4 day 1 (C4D1), after 6 weeks of nivolumab. Brentuximab vedotin exposure varied among the patients, all of whom had relapsed after autologous stem cell transplantation. Note on this clone: Its antigen is not identified.

Study-level points and caveats: The drivers behind the repertoire differences, possibly disease activity or prior therapy, remain undefined.

This clonotype was sampled from a human donor with classical Hodgkin lymphoma. The gene calls are TRBV27 and TRBJ2-7, with D maybe TRBD1 (6 bases). Sequences were derived from peripheral blood mononuclear cells (PBMCs), sampled before the fourth cycle of nivolumab. In nucleotides, the CDR3 is TGTGCCAGCAGTTTTACAGGGTTGTCCGAGCAGTACTTC. Translating gives CASSFTGLSEQYF.